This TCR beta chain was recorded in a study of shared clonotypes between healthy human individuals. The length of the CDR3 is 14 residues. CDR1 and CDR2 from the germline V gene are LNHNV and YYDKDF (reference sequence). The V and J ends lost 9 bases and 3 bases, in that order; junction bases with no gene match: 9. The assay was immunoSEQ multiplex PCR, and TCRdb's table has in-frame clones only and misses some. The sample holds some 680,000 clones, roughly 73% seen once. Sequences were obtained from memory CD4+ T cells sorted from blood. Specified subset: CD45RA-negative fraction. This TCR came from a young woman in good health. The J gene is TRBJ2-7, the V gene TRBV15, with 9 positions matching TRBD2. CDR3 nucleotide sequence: TGTGCCACGACGTGGGGTAGCGGGAGCTACGAGCAGTACTTC. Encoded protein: CATTWGSGSYEQYF.